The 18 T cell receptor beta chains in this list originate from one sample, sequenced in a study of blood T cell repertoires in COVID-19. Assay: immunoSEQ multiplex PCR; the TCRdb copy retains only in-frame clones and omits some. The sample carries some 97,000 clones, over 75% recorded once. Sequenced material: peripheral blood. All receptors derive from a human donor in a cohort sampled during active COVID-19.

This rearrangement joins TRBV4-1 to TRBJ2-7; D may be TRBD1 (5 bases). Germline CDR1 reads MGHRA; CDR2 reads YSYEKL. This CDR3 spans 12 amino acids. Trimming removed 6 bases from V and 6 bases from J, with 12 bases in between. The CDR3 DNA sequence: TGCGCCAGCAGGTCAAGTAGGGGCGAGCAGTACTTC. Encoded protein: CASRSSRGEQYF.

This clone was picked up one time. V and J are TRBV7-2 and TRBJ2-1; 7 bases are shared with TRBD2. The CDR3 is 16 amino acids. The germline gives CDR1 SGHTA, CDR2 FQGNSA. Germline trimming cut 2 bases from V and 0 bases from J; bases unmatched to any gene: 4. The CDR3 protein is CASSLWGGGSYNEQFF. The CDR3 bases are TGTGCCAGCAGCTTATGGGGCGGGGGCTCCTACAATGAGCAGTTCTTC.

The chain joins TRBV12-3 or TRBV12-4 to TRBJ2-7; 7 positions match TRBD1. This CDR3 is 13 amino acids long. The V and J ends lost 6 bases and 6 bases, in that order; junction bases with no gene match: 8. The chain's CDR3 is CASSQNTGAEQYF. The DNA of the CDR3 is TGTGCCAGCAGCCAAAATACAGGGGCCGAGCAGTACTTC.

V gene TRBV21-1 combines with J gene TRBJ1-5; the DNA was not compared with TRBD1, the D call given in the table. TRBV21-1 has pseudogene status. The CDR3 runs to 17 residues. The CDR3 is CARYEDKWTEPNQPQHF. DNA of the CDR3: TGTGCCAGATACGAAGATAAATGGACAGAACCCAATCAGCCCCAGCATTTT.

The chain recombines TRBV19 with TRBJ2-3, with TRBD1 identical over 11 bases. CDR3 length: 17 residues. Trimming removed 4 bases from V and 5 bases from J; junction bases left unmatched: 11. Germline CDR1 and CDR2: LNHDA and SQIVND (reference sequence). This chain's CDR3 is CASSNLPMGQGGDTQYF. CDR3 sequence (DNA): TGTGCCAGTAGTAACCTCCCCATGGGACAGGGGGGAGATACGCAGTATTTT.

The CDR3 DNA follows: TGTGCCTGGAGTCGGGGGGGCTCTGGGGCCAACGTCCTGACTTTC. It translates to CAWSRGGSGANVLTF. V gene TRBV30 combines with J gene TRBJ2-6; 8 positions agree with TRBD2. Germline CDR1 reads GTSNPN; CDR2 reads SVGIG (reference sequence). This CDR3 contains 15 residues. Unmatched junction bases numbered 0, after V lost 2 bases and J lost 0 bases.

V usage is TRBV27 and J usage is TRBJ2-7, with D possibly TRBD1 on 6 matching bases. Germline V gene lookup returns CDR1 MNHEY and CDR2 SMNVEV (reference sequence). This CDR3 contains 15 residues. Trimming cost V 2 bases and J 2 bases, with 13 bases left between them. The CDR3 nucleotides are TGTGCCAGCAGTTTAAAGGGTCAGGGGACCTACGAGCAGTACTTC. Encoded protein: CASSLKGQGTYEQYF.

In nucleotides, the CDR3 is TGTGCCAGCAGCCCCCCGGGACTTCGGAATGAGCAGTTCTTC. Its protein is CASSPPGLRNEQFF. The chain couples TRBV7-2 to TRBJ2-1, with a tentative D call TRBD2 (6 bases). Germline CDR1 reads SGHTA; CDR2 reads FQGNSA. The V gene lost 5 bases and the J gene lost 7 bases, with 15 bases spanning the gap. The CDR3 totals 14 residues.

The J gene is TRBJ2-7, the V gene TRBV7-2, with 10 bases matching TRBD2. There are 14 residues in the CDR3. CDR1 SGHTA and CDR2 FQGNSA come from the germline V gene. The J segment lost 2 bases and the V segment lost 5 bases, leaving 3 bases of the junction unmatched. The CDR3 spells CASSISGGTYEQYF. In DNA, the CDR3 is TGTGCCAGCAGCATTAGCGGGGGGACCTACGAGCAGTACTTC.

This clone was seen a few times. Written as DNA, the CDR3 is TGTGCCAGCAGCACCTCGACAGGGGGCCCCTACGAGCAGTACTTC. Translating it yields CASSTSTGGPYEQYF. The V call is TRBV7-2, the J call TRBJ2-7; 10 nucleotides match TRBD1. CDR1 is SGHTA, CDR2 FQGNSA, per germline. This CDR3 comprises 15 residues. Trimming at V came to 5 bases and at J to 2 bases, leaving 6 bases not matched to a gene.

CDR3 loop: CASSQVGLPRQPLHF. In DNA, the CDR3 is TGTGCCAGCAGCCAAGTGGGGCTCCCTAGGCAACCCCTCCACTTT. The genes are TRBV3-1 (or the pseudogene TRBV3-2) and TRBJ1-6; the D gene is possibly TRBD1 (5 bases). This CDR3 has 15 residues. V gave up 1 base and J gave up 12 bases, with 16 bases separating them. Germline loops: CDR1 LGHDT, CDR2 YNNKEL (reference sequence).

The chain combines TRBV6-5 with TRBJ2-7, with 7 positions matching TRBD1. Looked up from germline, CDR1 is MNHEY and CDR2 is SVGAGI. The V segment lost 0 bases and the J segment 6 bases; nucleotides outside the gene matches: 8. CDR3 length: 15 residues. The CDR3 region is CASSYSTGTISEQYF. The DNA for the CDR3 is TGTGCCAGCAGTTACTCGACAGGGACGATCTCCGAGCAGTACTTC.

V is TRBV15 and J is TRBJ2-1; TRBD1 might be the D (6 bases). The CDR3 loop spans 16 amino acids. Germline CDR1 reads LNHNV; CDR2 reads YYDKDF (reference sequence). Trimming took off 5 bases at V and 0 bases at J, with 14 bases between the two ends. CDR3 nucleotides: TGTGCCACCAGCCTTGGACAGCCGAGCTCCTACAATGAGCAGTTCTTC. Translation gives CATSLGQPSSYNEQFF.

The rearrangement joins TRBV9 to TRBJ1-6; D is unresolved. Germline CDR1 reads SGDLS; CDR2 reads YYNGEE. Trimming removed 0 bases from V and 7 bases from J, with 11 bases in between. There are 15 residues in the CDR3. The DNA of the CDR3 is TGTGCCAGCAGCGTAGATTGGGAGGCGAATTCACCCCTCCACTTT. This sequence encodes CASSVDWEANSPLHF.

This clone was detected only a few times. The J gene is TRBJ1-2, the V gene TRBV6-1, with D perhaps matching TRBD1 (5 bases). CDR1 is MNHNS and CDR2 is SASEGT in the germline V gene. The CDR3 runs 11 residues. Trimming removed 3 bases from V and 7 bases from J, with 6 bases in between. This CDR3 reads CASSDRVGYTF. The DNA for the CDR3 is TGTGCCAGCAGTGACAGGGTTGGCTACACCTTC.

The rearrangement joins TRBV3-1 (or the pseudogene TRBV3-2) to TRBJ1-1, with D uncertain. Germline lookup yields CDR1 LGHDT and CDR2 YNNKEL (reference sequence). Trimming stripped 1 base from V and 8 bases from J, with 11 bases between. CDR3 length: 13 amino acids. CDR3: CASSQVKAGEAFF. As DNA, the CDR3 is TGTGCCAGCAGCCAAGTCAAGGCGGGGGAAGCTTTCTTT.

CDR3 in amino acids: CASSSGTGANTGELFF. DNA of the CDR3: TGTGCCAGCAGCTCAGGGACAGGGGCGAACACCGGGGAGCTGTTTTTT. The chain recombines TRBV7-9 with TRBJ2-2, with TRBD1 matching over 10 bases. Germline-derived CDR1 and CDR2 are SEHNR and FQNEAQ (reference sequence). The CDR3 totals 16 residues. With 4 bases clipped from V and 0 bases from J, the junction kept 2 bases outside the gene matches.

CDR3 nucleotide sequence: TGTGCCAGCAGCCATCATGGGGACAGGACGAAGAAAACCCAGTACTTC. This sequence encodes CASSHHGDRTKKTQYF. This chain joins TRBV27 and TRBJ2-5; 8 bases align to TRBD1. CDR3 length equals 16 residues. V dropped 6 bases and J dropped 8; count of bases not matched to a gene: 17. Per germline, CDR1 MNHEY and CDR2 SMNVEV (reference sequence).